The TCR beta chain described here comes from a study of cytomegalovirus exposure and HLA in healthy donors. As for the study in general: As released early, the data held 65 million to 90 million unique TCRs from HLA-typed donors.

PCR employed 60 Vbeta and 13 Jbeta primers. Produced via immunoSEQ multiplex PCR; TCRdb's table is partial and in-frame only. This sample has about 190,000 clones, with roughly 83% found just once. This CDR3 comprises 15 residues. On this clone itself: Antigen specificity is unknown.

Points from the study as a whole: Several top significant clusters appeared, in a later analysis, to be linked to common viral pathogens.

What was sequenced was PBMCs. This chain joins TRBV1 and TRBJ2-1; the table's D call, TRBD2, was not checked against the DNA. TRBV1 is recorded as a pseudogene. The TCR was taken from a boy aged 10-17 years in good health and CMV-seronegative. The CDR3 DNA follows: TGCACCAGCAGCCAACCGACTAGCGGGAGGGGTGAGCAGTTCTTC. As protein: CTSSQPTSGRGEQFF.